This T cell receptor (beta chain) was recovered during a study of shared clonotypes between healthy human individuals. The CDR3 extends over 13 amino acids. CDR1 SGHRS and CDR2 YFSETQ come from the germline V gene. Trimming shortened V by 1 base and J by 5 bases, and 9 bases separated the two germline ends. This clone has just one count. The antigen remains unidentified. The data were produced by immunoSEQ multiplex PCR, yet TCRdb's version contains in-frame clones alone and is incomplete. The table includes a few million clones, around 94% detected once. The split of CD4+ cells yielded CD45RA+ naive and CD45RA-negative memory subsets. General observations from the study: The study generally estimated greater richness for naive than memory subsets. Clonotype sharing across four donors was observed for about 4.8% of naive CD4 clonotypes. Sequencing of the sorted subsets was shown by rarefaction to be incomplete despite large depth.

The receptor comes from a man younger than 35 in good health. The chain combines TRBV5-1 with TRBJ2-5; D may be TRBD1 (6 bases). The sequenced sample consisted of naive CD4+ T cells sorted from blood. Subset noted: CD45RA+ positively selected. CDR3 in DNA: TGCGCCAGCAGCTTGCAGGGGACGGAGACCCAGTACTTC. Translation gives CASSLQGTETQYF.